This T cell receptor beta chain derives from a study of beta chain features in type 1 diabetes. Study-wide findings and caveats: Researchers report that Type 1 diabetes patients had moderately but significantly shorter TCRB CDR3s across all four CD4+ subsets.

Expressed TCRB transcripts got sequenced, as all isolated RNA was reverse transcribed. TCRdb keeps only in-frame clones here, not all; method: immunoSEQ multiplex PCR. The table shows roughly 730,000 clones, with roughly 13% occurring only once. In this sample, this clone turned up a few times. Its antigen remains unidentified. Sorted populations were all over 95% pure. The clonotype comes from a man younger than 35 with type 1 diabetes. Sequenced sample: naive CD4+ T cells from blood.

The CDR3, as DNA: TGCAGCGTTGGAAGCGCAGGGGGCCCCGGGGAGCTGTTTTTT. Protein sequence: CSVGSAGGPGELFF. V usage is TRBV29-1 and J usage is TRBJ2-2; TRBD1 aligns across 8 bases. CDR1 SQVTM and CDR2 ANQGSEA come from the germline V gene. Trimming at V came to 4 bases and at J to 6 bases, leaving 7 bases not matched to a gene. The CDR3 covers 14 residues.